The 21 T cell receptor beta chains given below trace back to one sample, sequenced in a study of cytomegalovirus exposure and HLA in healthy donors. The PCR was carried out with 60 Vbeta primers and 13 Jbeta primers. Sequenced by immunoSEQ multiplex PCR; TCRdb stores in-frame clones only, minus some. The table has approximately 190,000 clones, 70% to 80% seen once. The sample taken for sequencing was PBMCs. All receptors come from a woman in her thirties in good health and CMV-seropositive.

This chain uses TRBV11-2 with TRBJ2-7; 11 bases match TRBD2. The germline V gene encodes CDR1 SGHAT and CDR2 FQNNGV. The CDR3 contains 14 residues. V shed 6 bases and J 7 bases; nucleotides not matched to a gene: 8. The CDR3 DNA follows: TGTGCCAGCAGTAGAATAGCGGGAGGGGGTGAGCAGTACTTC. As protein: CASSRIAGGGEQYF.

The V call is TRBV7-5, the J call TRBJ2-1; the table's D call, TRBD2, has no DNA check behind it. TRBV7-5 is a listed pseudogene. This CDR3 has 16 amino acids. The CDR3 is CARSWGLAGAPGEQFF. The CDR3 region has the DNA TGTGCCAGAAGCTGGGGACTAGCGGGGGCCCCCGGTGAGCAGTTCTTC.

This chain joins TRBV6-4 and TRBJ2-7, with 10 nucleotides matching TRBD2. From germline, CDR1 is MRHNA and CDR2 SNTAGT. This CDR3 has 19 residues. Unmatched junction bases numbered 21, after V lost 3 bases and J lost 7 bases. CDR3 in DNA: TGTGCCAGCAGTGAAAGTGGTAGTAGCGGGAGGTGCCTGGAGTATGAGCAGTACTTC. Protein: CASSESGSSGRCLEYEQYF.

The V call is TRBV5-1, the J call TRBJ2-2; D might be TRBD2 (5 bases). CDR3 size: 14 residues. CDR1 and CDR2 from the germline V gene are SGHRS and YFSETQ. V was pared by 1 base and J by 8 bases, with 12 bases between. CDR3 sequence reads: CASSLLRERGELFF. The CDR3 DNA is TGCGCCAGCAGCTTGTTGAGGGAGAGAGGGGAGCTGTTTTTT.

This clone was observed a handful of times. The V gene is TRBV5-1, the J gene TRBJ1-1, with D unclear. The CDR3 is made up of 13 amino acids. With 2 bases removed from V and 1 base from J, the gap between germline ends came to 6 bases. Germline V gene lookup returns CDR1 SGHRS and CDR2 YFSETQ. The CDR3 spells CASSLQRNTEAFF. The CDR3 bases are TGCGCCAGCAGCTTACAAAGGAACACTGAAGCTTTCTTT.

The CDR3 here is CASSDQVYQPQHF. DNA for the CDR3: TGTGCCAGCAGTGACCAGGTCTATCAGCCCCAGCATTTT. The chain employs TRBV2 and TRBJ1-5, with D hard to call. Trimming took off 3 bases at V and 5 bases at J, with 8 bases between the two ends. From germline, CDR1 is SNHLY and CDR2 FYNNEI. CDR3 length: 13 amino acids.

This clone has just a few counts. This rearrangement joins TRBV5-1 to TRBJ2-3; 10 bases agree with TRBD1. Germline values: CDR1 SGHRS, CDR2 YFSETQ. V was clipped by 2 bases and J by 1 base; unmatched bases: 4. The CDR3 covers 16 residues. CDR3 in amino acids: CASSLPGTGGTDTQYF. The CDR3 region has the DNA TGCGCCAGCAGCTTACCCGGGACAGGGGGCACAGATACGCAGTATTTT.

This clone was observed once. The CDR3 coding sequence is TGTGCCAGCAGCTTAGATCAGCGGGGGTCGGAACTGTTTTTT. It yields the protein CASSLDQRGSELFF. V is TRBV11-3 and J is TRBJ1-4, with D maybe TRBD1 (5 bases). The CDR3 consists of 14 residues. V lost 0 bases and J lost 12, with 14 bases in between. Per the germline V gene, CDR1 is SGHNT and CDR2 is YENEEA. The full variable domain, with the rest looked up from reference TRBV11-3 and TRBJ1-4, is EAGVVQSPRYKIIEKKQPVAFWCNPISGHNTLYWYLQNLGQGPELLIRYENEEAVDDSQLPKDRFSAERLKGVDSTLKIQPAELGDSAVYLCASSLDQRGSELFFGSGTQLSVL.

This clone was counted between two and nine times. The chain employs TRBV10-3 and TRBJ1-2; D gene uncertain. CDR1 ENHRY and CDR2 SYGVKD come from the germline V gene. The CDR3 contains 13 residues. The ends were cut back, 0 bases at V and 6 bases at J, with 8 bases in the middle. The CDR3 coding sequence is TGTGCCATCAGTGAGTCGAGGAGCGATGGCTACACCTTC. This gives the protein CAISESRSDGYTF.

The chain has TRBV18 and TRBJ2-7; TRBD1 might be the D (5 bases). The germline V gene has CDR1 KGHSH and CDR2 LQKENI. This CDR3 has 13 amino acids. Trimming cost V 3 bases and J 4 bases, with 10 bases left between them. CDR3 amino acids: CASSPFRAYEQYF. In nucleotides, the CDR3 is TGTGCCAGCTCACCTTTCAGGGCGTACGAGCAGTACTTC.

The chain employs TRBV27 and TRBJ2-3; D gene unclear. This CDR3 has 15 amino acids. Trimming stripped 2 bases from V and 3 bases from J, with 12 bases between. Per germline, CDR1 MNHEY and CDR2 SMNVEV (reference sequence). This CDR3 is CASSLERPETDTQYF. In nucleotides, the CDR3 is TGTGCCAGCAGTTTAGAACGCCCTGAGACAGATACGCAGTATTTT.

This clone was seen just once. This sequence joins TRBV5-6 and TRBJ1-1; 7 bases fit TRBD1. The CDR3 spans 15 residues. Germline loops: CDR1 SGHDT, CDR2 YYEEEE. Germline trimming cut 4 bases from V and 3 bases from J; bases unmatched to any gene: 9. This CDR3 reads CASSLLDRDHTEAFF. CDR3 DNA: TGTGCCAGCAGCCTCCTCGACAGGGATCACACTGAAGCTTTCTTT. The full variable domain, rest sourced from reference TRBV5-6 and TRBJ1-1, is DAGVTQSPTHLIKTRGQQVTLRCSPKSGHDTVSWYQQALGQGPQFIFQYYEEEERQRGNFPDRFSGHQFPNYSSELNVNALLLGDSALYLCASSLLDRDHTEAFFGQGTRLTVV.

This clone was counted a few times. The genes are TRBV4-2 and TRBJ2-7, with D perhaps TRBD1 (5 bases). V lost 0 bases, J lost 3 bases, and 21 bases lay in between. CDR3 length equals 18 residues. The V gene's germline CDR1 is LGHNA and CDR2 YNFKEQ. For the CDR3, the DNA is TGTGCCAGCAGCCAAGATCGGACCTTTTCAGGGCCGGGCTACGAGCAGTACTTC. This codes for CASSQDRTFSGPGYEQYF.

The CDR3 DNA reads TGCGCCAGCAGCCAAGATCCCCAGGGGAGCACCGGGGAGCTGTTTTTT. Its protein product is CASSQDPQGSTGELFF. The V gene is TRBV4-1, the J gene TRBJ2-2, with D possibly being TRBD1 (6 bases). The CDR3 sequence is 16 residues long. Deletions cut 0 bases from V and 4 bases from J, with 12 bases between. The germline CDR1 and CDR2 sequences are MGHRA and YSYEKL.

The CDR3 DNA follows: TGCGCCAGCAGCTACGGGGGGCTGACAGATACGCAGTATTTT. Its translation: CASSYGGLTDTQYF. This rearrangement joins TRBV5-1 to TRBJ2-3, with D possibly being TRBD2 (7 bases). The CDR3 sequence is 14 residues long. Trimming stripped 3 bases from V and 3 bases from J, with 11 bases between. Germline loops: CDR1 SGHRS, CDR2 YFSETQ.

The chain combines TRBV18 with TRBJ1-1; the D gene is possibly TRBD1 (6 bases). V gave up 3 bases and J gave up 7 bases, with 15 bases separating them. The CDR3 runs to 14 residues. Germline loops: CDR1 KGHSH, CDR2 LQKENI. As DNA, the CDR3 is TGTGCCAGCTCACCCTCACAGGGTCAATATGAAGCTTTCTTT. This translates into CASSPSQGQYEAFF.

This clone was found once. CDR3 sequence (DNA): TGCGCCAGCAGCTCCTCAGCGACAGCTACCTACGAGCAGTACTTC. Translated, it gives CASSSSATATYEQYF. The rearrangement links TRBV5-1 to TRBJ2-7; perhaps TRBD1 as D (5 bases). The ends were cut back, 3 bases at V and 2 bases at J, with 15 bases in the middle. Germline CDR1 reads SGHRS; CDR2 reads YFSETQ. The CDR3 runs 15 residues.

In the case of this clone: The junction differs from germline at one of its ends, possibly a read error. The chain combines TRBV6-4 with TRBJ2-7; TRBD1 aligns across 9 bases. The length of the CDR3 is 13 residues. The germline V gene has CDR1 MRHNA and CDR2 SNTAGT. CDR3 residues: CASSYSDRGEQYF. The DNA for the CDR3 is TGTGCCAGCAGTTACTCGGACAGGGGTGAGCAGTACTTC.

The chain uses TRBV10-3 and TRBJ1-3; 9 bases map to TRBD1. The CDR3 covers 14 residues. Germline V gives CDR1 ENHRY, CDR2 SYGVKD. V lost 5 bases, J lost 8 bases, and 7 bases stayed unmatched. The CDR3 nucleotides read TGTGCCATCAGTCCCGGGACAGGGATGGACACCATATATTTT. Translating gives CAISPGTGMDTIYF.

V gene TRBV11-3 combines with J gene TRBJ2-3; D is uncertain. Germline V gene lookup returns CDR1 SGHNT and CDR2 YENEEA. Trimming pared 1 base from V and 4 bases from J, leaving 6 bases between. This CDR3 region has 13 residues. The CDR3 spells CASSLVIPDTQYF. Here the CDR3 DNA reads TGTGCCAGCAGCTTAGTAATCCCAGATACGCAGTATTTT. The whole variable domain, filled in from reference TRBV11-3 and TRBJ2-3, reads EAGVVQSPRYKIIEKKQPVAFWCNPISGHNTLYWYLQNLGQGPELLIRYENEEAVDDSQLPKDRFSAERLKGVDSTLKIQPAELGDSAVYLCASSLVIPDTQYFGPGTRLTVL.

A few counts support this clone. The CDR3 nucleotides are TGTGCCAGCGGACTTTCGATGGACGGCTACGAGCAGTACTTC. Translation gives CASGLSMDGYEQYF. The genes are TRBV5-6 and TRBJ2-7; tentatively, D is TRBD2 (5 bases). Trimming stripped 7 bases from V and 3 bases from J, with 17 bases between. This CDR3 is built from 14 residues. The germline V gene has CDR1 SGHDT and CDR2 YYEEEE.